Here is one T cell receptor (beta chain) with its context. Its antigen is undetermined. These data originate in a study of cytomegalovirus exposure and HLA in healthy donors. Broader study findings: It was reported in a later analysis that an Asian-associated ancestry cluster showed fewer N-insertions than the roughly 670-donor mean.

The study ran its PCR with 60 Vbeta and 13 Jbeta primers. TCRdb's table, derived via immunoSEQ multiplex PCR, lists solely in-frame clones and lacks some. This table holds about 160,000 clones, 50% to 75% found once. Trimming took 5 bases from V and 8 from J, leaving 28 bases between them. In germline, CDR1 is MNHEY, CDR2 SMNVEV (reference sequence). This CDR3 has 18 amino acids. The chain is built from TRBV27 and TRBJ2-1; D may be TRBD2 (6 bases). This receptor was taken from a woman in her fifties or sixties in good health and CMV-seropositive. The specimen was PBMCs. Written as DNA, the CDR3 is TGTGCCAGCAGTACTTTGCGGCCCAGGACTACCCGTCCCTATGAGCAGTTCTTC. Protein: CASSTLRPRTTRPYEQFF.